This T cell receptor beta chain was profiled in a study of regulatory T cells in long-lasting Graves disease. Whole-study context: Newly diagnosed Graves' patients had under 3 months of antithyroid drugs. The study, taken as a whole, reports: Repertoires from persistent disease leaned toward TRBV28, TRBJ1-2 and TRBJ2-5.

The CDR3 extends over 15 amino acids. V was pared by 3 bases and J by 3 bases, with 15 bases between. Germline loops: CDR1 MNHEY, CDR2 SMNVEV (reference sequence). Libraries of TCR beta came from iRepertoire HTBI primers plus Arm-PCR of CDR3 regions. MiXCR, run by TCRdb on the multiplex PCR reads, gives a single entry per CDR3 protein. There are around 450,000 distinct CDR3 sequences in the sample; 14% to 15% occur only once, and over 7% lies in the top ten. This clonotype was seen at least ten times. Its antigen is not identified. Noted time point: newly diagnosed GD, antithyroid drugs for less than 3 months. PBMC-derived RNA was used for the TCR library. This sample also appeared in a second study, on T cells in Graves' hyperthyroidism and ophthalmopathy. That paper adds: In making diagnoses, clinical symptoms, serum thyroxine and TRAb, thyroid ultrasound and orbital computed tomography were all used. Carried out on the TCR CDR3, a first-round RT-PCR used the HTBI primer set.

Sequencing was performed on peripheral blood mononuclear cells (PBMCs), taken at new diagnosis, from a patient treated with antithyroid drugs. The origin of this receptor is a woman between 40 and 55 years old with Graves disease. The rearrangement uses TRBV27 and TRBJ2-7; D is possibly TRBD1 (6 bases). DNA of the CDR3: TGTGCCAGCAGTTTGACAGGCATCGGGTACTACGAGCAGTACTTC. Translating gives CASSLTGIGYYEQYF.